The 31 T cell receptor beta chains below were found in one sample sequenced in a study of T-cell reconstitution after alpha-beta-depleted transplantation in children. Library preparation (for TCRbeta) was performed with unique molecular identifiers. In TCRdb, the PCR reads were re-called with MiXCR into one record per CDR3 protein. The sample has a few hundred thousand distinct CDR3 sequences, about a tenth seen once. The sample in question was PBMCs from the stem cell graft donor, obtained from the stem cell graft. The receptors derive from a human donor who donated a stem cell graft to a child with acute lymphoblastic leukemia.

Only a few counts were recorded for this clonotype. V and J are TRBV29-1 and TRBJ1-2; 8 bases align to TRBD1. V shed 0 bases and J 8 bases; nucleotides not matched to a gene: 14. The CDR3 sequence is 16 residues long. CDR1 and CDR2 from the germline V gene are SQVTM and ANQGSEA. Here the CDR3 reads CSVEDPAGTGNQGYTF. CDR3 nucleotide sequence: TGCAGCGTTGAAGACCCCGCCGGGACAGGAAATCAAGGCTACACCTTC.

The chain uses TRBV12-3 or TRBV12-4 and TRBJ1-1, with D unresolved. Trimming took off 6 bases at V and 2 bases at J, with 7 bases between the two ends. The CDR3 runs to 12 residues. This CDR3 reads CASRVANTEAFF. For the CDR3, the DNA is TGTGCCAGCAGGGTAGCTAACACTGAAGCTTTCTTT.

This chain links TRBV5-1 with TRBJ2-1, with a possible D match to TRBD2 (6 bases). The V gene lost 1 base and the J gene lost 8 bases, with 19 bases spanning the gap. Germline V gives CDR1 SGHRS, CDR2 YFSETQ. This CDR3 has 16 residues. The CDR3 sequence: CASSLNRDFYPDEQFF. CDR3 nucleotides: TGCGCCAGCAGCTTGAACCGGGACTTCTACCCCGATGAGCAGTTCTTC.

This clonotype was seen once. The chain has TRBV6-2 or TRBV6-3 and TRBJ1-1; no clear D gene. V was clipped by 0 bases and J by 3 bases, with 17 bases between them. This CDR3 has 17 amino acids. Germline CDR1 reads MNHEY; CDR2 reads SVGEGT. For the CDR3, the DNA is TGTGCCAGCAGTTACTCAGACGGCCTCTACGGGGACACTGAAGCTTTCTTT. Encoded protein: CASSYSDGLYGDTEAFF.

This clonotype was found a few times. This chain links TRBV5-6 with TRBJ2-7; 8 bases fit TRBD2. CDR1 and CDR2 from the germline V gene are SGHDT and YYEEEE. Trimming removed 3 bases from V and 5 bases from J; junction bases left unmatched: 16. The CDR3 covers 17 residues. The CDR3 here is CASSSTGTSSPTHEQYF. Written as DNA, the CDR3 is TGTGCCAGCAGCTCCACCGGGACTAGTTCCCCCACCCACGAGCAGTACTTC. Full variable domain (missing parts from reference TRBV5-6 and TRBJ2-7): DAGVTQSPTHLIKTRGQQVTLRCSPKSGHDTVSWYQQALGQGPQFIFQYYEEEERQRGNFPDRFSGHQFPNYSSELNVNALLLGDSALYLCASSSTGTSSPTHEQYFGPGTRLTVT.

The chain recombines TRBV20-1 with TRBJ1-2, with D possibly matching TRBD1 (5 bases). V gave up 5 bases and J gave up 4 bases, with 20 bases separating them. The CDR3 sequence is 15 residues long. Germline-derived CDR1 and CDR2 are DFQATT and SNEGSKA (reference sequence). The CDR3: CSADPRDPSGYGYTF. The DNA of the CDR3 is TGCAGTGCTGACCCAAGGGACCCGAGTGGCTATGGCTACACCTTC.

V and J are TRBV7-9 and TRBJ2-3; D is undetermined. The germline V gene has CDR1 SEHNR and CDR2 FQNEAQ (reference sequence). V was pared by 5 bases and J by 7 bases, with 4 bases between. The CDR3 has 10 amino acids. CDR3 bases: TGTGCCAGCAGCCCCTATACGCAGTATTTT. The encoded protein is CASSPYTQYF. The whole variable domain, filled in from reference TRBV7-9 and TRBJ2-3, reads DTGVSQNPRHKITKRGQNVTFRCDPISEHNRLYWYRQTLGQGPEFLTYFQNEAQLEKSRLLSDRFSAERPKGSFSTLEIQRTEQGDSAMYLCASSPYTQYFGPGTRLTVL.

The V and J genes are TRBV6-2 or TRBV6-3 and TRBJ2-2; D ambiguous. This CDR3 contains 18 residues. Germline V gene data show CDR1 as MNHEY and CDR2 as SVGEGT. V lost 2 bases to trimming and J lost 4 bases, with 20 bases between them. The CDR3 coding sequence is TGTGCCAGCAGTTACCCGCTGAGTCAGGTCTCCATCACCGGGGAGCTGTTTTTT. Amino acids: CASSYPLSQVSITGELFF.

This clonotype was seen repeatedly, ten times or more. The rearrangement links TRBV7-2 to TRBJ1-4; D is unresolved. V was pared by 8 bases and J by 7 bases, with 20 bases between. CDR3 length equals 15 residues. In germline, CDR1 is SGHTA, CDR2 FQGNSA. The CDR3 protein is CASLPALGSSEKLFF. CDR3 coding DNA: TGTGCCAGCCTACCAGCGCTCGGTAGTAGTGAAAAACTGTTTTTT.

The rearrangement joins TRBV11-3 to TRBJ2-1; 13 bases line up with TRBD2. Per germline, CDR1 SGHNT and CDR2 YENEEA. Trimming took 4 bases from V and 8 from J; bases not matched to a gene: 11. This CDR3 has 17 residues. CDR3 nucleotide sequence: TGTGCCAGCAGCTGGGGTACTAGCGGGAGGGCCGGAGATGAGCAGTTCTTC. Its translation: CASSWGTSGRAGDEQFF.

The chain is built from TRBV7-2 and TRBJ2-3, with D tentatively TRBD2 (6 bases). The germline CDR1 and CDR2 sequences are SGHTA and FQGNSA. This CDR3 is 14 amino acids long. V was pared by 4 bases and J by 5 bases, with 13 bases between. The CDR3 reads CASSSPGVGDTQYF. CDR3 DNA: TGTGCCAGCAGCTCCCCGGGGGTGGGAGATACGCAGTATTTT. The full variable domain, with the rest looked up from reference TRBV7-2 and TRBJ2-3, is GAGVSQSPSNKVTEKGKDVELRCDPISGHTALYWYRQSLGQGLEFLIYFQGNSAPDKSGLPSDRFSAERTGGSVSTLTIQRTQQEDSAVYLCASSSPGVGDTQYFGPGTRLTVL.

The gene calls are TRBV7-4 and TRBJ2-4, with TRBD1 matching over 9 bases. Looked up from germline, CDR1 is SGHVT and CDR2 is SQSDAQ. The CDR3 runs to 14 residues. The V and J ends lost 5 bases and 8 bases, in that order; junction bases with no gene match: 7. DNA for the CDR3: TGTGCCAGCAGCCCCCGGGACAGGGTTGACATTCAGTACTTC. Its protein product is CASSPRDRVDIQYF.

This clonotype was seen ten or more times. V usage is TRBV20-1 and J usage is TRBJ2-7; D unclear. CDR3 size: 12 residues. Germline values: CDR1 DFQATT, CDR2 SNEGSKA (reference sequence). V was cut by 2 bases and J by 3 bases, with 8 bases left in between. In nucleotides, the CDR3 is TGCAGTGCTAGACCTGACCTCTACGAGCAGTACTTC. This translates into CSARPDLYEQYF.

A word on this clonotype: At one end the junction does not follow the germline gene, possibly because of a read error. CDR3 region: CASSLDTASGRLADAQYF. In DNA, the CDR3 is TGCGCCAGCAGCTTGGATACGGCTAGCGGGAGACTCGCAGATGCGCAGTATTTT. The V call is TRBV5-1, the J call TRBJ2-3, with 10 bases matching TRBD2. The CDR3 extends over 18 amino acids. Germline V CDR1 and CDR2: SGHRS, YFSETQ.

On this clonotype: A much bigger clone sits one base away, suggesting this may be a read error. CDR3 loop: CSVDRLTNEQFF. The CDR3 nucleotides read TGCAGCGTTGATAGGCTGACCAATGAGCAGTTCTTC. J is TRBJ2-1 and V is TRBV29-1; no reliable D call. This CDR3 contains 12 residues. Trimming pared 3 bases from V and 6 bases from J, leaving 9 bases between. Germline values: CDR1 SQVTM, CDR2 ANQGSEA.

The CDR3 protein is CASSLVAGIYEQYF. The CDR3 nucleotides are TGCGCCAGCAGCTTGGTGGCAGGGATCTACGAGCAGTACTTC. This rearrangement joins TRBV5-1 to TRBJ2-7; a weak D match, TRBD1 (5 bases). Germline-derived CDR1 and CDR2 are SGHRS and YFSETQ. The germline V and J ends were trimmed by 0 bases and 3 bases, with 10 bases remaining between them. This CDR3 contains 14 residues.

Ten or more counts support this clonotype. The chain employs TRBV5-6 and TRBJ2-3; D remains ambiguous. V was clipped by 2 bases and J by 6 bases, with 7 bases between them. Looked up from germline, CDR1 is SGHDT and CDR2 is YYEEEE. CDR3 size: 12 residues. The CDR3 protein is CASSFGSDTQYF. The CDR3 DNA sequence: TGTGCCAGCAGCTTCGGATCGGATACGCAGTATTTT.

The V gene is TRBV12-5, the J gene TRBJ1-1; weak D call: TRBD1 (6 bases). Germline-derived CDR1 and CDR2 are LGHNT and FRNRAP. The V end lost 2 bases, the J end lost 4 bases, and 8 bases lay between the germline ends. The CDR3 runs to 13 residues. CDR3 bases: TGTGCTAGTGGTTTGTTACAGGGCACTGAAGCTTTCTTT. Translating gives CASGLLQGTEAFF.

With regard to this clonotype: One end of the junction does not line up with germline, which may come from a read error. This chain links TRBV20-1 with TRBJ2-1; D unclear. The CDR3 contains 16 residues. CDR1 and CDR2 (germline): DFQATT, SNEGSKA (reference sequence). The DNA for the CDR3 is TGCTGTGCTAGAGATCAGGCGCGGACCAACTACAATGAGCAGTTCTTC. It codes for CCARDQARTNYNEQFF.

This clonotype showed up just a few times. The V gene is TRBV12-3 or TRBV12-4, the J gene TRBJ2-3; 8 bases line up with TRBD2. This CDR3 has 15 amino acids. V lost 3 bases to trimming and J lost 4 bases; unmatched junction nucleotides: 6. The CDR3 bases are TGTGCCAGCAGTTTGGCCGGGACTAGATCAGATACGCAGTATTTT. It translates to CASSLAGTRSDTQYF.

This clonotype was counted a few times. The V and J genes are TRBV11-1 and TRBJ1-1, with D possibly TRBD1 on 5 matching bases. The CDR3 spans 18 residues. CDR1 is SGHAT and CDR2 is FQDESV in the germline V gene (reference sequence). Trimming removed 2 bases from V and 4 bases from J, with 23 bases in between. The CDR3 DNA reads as TGTGCCAGCAGCTTAACCAGCCGGGACGGGCCCTTGGGCACTGAAGCTTTCTTT. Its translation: CASSLTSRDGPLGTEAFF.

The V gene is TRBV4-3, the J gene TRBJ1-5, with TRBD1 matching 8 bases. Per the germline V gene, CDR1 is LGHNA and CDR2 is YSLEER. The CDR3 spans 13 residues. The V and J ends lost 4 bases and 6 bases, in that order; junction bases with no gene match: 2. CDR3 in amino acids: CASSRTGFQPQHF. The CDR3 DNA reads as TGCGCCAGCAGCCGGACAGGGTTTCAGCCCCAGCATTTT.

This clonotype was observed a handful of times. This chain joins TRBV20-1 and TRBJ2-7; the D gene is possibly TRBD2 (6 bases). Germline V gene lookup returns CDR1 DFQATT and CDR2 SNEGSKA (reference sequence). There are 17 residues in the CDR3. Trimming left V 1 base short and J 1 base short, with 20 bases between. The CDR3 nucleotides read TGCAGTGCTAGAGTCTTAGTGAGTAGCGGTTTTTCCTACGAGCAGTACTTC. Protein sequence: CSARVLVSSGFSYEQYF.

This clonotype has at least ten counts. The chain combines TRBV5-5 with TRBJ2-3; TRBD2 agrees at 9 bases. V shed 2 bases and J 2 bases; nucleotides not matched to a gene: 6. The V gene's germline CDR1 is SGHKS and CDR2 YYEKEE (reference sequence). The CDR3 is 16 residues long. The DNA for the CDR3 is TGTGCCAGCAGCTTAAGGCTAGCGGGATTCACAGATACGCAGTATTTT. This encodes CASSLRLAGFTDTQYF.

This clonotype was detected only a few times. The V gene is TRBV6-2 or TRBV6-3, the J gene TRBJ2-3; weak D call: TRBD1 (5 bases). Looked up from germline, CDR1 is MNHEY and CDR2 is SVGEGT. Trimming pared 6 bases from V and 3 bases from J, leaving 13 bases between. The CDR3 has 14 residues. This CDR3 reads CASRDTLPTDTQYF. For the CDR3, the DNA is TGTGCCAGCAGGGACACACTACCGACAGATACGCAGTATTTT.

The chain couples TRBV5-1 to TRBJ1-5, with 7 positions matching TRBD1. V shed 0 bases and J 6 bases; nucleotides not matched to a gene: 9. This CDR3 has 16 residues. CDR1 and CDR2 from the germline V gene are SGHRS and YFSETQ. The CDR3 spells CASSLAGGGAGQPQHF. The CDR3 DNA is TGCGCCAGCAGCTTGGCAGGAGGGGGCGCGGGTCAGCCCCAGCATTTT.

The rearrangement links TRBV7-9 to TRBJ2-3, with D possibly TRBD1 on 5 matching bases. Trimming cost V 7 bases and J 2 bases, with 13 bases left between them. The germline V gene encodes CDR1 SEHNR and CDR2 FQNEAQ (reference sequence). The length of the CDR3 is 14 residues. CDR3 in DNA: TGTGCCAGCACCCAAAGACAGTTCACAGATACGCAGTATTTT. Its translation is CASTQRQFTDTQYF.

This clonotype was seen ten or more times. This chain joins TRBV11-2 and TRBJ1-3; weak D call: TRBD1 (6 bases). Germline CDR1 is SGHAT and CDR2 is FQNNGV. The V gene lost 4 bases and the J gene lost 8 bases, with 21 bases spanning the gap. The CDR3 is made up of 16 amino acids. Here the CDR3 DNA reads TGTGCCAGCAGCTCACGGGACATTGGGAAATGGGACACCATATATTTT. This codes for CASSSRDIGKWDTIYF.

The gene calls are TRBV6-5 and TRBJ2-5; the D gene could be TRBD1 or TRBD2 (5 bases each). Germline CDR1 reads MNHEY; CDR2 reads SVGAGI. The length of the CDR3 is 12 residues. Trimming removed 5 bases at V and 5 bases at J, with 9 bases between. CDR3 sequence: CASSRGHETQYF. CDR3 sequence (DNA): TGTGCCAGCAGTCGGGGCCACGAGACCCAGTACTTC.

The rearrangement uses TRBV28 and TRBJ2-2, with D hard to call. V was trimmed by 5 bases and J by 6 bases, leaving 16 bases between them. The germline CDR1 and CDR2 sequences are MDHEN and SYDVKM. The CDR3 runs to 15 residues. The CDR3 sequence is CASSLTPRGPGELFF. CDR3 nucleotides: TGTGCCAGCAGTCTGACCCCAAGAGGCCCCGGGGAGCTGTTTTTT.

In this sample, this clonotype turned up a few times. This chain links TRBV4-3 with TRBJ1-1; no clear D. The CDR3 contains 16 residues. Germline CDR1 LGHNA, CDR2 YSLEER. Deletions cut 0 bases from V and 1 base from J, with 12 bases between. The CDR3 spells CASSQDRVRANTEAFF. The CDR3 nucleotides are TGCGCCAGCAGCCAAGATCGGGTCAGAGCGAACACTGAAGCTTTCTTT.